Sequencing of this T cell receptor (beta chain) was carried out in a study of cytomegalovirus exposure and HLA in healthy donors. Study results and limitations: Cytomegalovirus status, reportedly, was diagnosed with high specificity and sensitivity by the classifier.

TCRdb keeps only in-frame clones here, not all; method: immunoSEQ multiplex PCR. The sample lists fewer than 150,000 clones; around four fifths were seen once. On this clone: The target antigen is unknown.

V gave up 10 bases and J gave up 2 bases, with 14 bases separating them. This CDR3 contains 13 residues. Germline V gene data show CDR1 as SNHLY and CDR2 as FYNNEI. The chain employs TRBV2 and TRBJ1-1, with D tentatively TRBD1 (6 bases). The sequencing sample was made of PBMCs. This TCR was recovered from a man younger than 45 in good health and CMV-seropositive. This CDR3 is CATQGKANTEAFF. In nucleotides, the CDR3 is TGTGCCACCCAGGGGAAGGCAAACACTGAAGCTTTCTTT.